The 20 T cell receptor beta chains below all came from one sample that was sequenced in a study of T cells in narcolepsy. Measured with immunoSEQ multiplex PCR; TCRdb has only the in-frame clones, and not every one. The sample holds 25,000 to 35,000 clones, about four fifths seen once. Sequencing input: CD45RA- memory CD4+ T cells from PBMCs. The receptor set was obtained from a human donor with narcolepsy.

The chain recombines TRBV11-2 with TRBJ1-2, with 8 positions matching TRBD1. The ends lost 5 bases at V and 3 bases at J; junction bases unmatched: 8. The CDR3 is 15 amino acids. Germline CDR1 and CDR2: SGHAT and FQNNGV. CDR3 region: CASSVRTGSHYGYTF. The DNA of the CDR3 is TGTGCCAGCAGCGTTAGGACAGGGTCACACTATGGCTACACCTTC. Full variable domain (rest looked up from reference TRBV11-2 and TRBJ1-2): EAGVAQSPRYKIIEKRQSVAFWCNPISGHATLYWYQQILGQGPKLLIQFQNNGVVDDSQLPKDRFSAERLKGVDSTLKIQPAKLEDSAVYLCASSVRTGSHYGYTFGSGTRLTVV.

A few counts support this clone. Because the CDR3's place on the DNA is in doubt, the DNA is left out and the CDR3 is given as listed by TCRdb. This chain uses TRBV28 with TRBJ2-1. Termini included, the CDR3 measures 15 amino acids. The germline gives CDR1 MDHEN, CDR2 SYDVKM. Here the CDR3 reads CASSSGTPALNEQFF.

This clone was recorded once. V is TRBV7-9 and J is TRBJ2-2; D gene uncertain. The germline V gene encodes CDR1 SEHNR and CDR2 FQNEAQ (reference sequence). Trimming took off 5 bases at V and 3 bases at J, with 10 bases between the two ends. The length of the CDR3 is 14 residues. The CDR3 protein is CASSEDGYTGELFF. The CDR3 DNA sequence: TGTGCCAGCAGCGAGGACGGATACACCGGGGAGCTGTTTTTT.

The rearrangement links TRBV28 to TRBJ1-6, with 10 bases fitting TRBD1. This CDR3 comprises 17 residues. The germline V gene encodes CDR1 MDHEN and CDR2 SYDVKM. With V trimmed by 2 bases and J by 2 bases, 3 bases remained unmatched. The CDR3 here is CASSLPGQGTYNSPLHF. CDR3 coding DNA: TGTGCCAGCAGTTTACCGGGACAGGGGACCTATAATTCACCCCTCCACTTT.

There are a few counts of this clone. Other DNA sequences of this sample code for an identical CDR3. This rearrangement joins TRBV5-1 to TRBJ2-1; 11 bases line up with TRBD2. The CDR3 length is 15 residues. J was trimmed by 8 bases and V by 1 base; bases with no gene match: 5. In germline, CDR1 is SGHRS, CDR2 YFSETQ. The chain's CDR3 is CASSLLAGGLYEQFF. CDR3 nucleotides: TGCGCCAGCAGCTTGTTAGCGGGAGGGTTATATGAGCAGTTCTTC.

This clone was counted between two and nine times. The CDR3 bases are TGTGCCAGCAGCCCATGGGAAAACGGGGAGCTGTTTTTT. The encoded protein is CASSPWENGELFF. V usage is TRBV11-2 and J usage is TRBJ2-2; D unresolved. The CDR3 is 13 residues long. Trimming removed 5 bases from V and 7 bases from J, with 11 bases in between. Per the germline V gene, CDR1 is SGHAT and CDR2 is FQNNGV.

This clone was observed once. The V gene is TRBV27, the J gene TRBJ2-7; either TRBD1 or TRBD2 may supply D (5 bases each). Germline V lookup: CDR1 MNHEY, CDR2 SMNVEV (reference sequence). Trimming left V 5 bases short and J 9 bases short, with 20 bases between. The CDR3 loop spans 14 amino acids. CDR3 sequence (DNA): TGTGCCAGCAGTCCCGGGGACCACGCAAGGGGGCAGTACTTC. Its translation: CASSPGDHARGQYF.

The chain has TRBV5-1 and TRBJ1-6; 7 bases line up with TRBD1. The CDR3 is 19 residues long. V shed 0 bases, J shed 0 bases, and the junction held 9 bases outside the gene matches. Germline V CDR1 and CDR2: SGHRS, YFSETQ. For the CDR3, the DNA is TGCGCCAGCAGCTTGGCCGCACAGGGGTCCAGCTCCTATAATTCACCCCTCCACTTT. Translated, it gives CASSLAAQGSSSYNSPLHF. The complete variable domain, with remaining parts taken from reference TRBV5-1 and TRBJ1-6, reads KAGVTQTPRYLIKTRGQQVTLSCSPISGHRSVSWYQQTPGQGLQFLFEYFSETQRNKGNFPGRFSGRQFSNSRSEMNVSTLELGDSALYLCASSLAAQGSSSYNSPLHFGNGTRLTVT.

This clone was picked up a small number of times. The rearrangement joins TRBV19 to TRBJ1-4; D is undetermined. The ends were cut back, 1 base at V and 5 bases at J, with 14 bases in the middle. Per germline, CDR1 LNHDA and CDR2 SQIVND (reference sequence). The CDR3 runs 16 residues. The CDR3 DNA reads TGTGCCAGTAGTATAGGGTTGGACGGAAAAAATGAAAAACTGTTTTTT. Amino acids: CASSIGLDGKNEKLFF.

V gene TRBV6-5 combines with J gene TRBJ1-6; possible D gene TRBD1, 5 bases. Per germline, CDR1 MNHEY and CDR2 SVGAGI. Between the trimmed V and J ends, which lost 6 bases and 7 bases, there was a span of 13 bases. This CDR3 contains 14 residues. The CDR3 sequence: CASSTTRANSPLHF. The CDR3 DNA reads TGTGCCAGCAGCACCACCAGGGCAAATTCACCCCTCCACTTT.

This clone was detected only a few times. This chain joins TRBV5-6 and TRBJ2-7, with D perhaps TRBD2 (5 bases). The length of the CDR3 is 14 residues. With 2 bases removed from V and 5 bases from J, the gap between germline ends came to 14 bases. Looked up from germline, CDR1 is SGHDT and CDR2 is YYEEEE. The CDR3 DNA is TGTGCCAGCAGCTTTGAAGGGCCGAGGGACGAGCAGTACTTC. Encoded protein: CASSFEGPRDEQYF.

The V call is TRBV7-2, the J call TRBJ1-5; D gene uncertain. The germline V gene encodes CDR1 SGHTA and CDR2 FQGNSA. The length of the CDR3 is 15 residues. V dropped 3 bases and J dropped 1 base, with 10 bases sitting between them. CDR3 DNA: TGTGCCAGCAGCTTCCTAGGGAGAAGCAATCAGCCCCAGCATTTT. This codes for CASSFLGRSNQPQHF. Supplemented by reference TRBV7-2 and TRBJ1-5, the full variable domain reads GAGVSQSPSNKVTEKGKDVELRCDPISGHTALYWYRQSLGQGLEFLIYFQGNSAPDKSGLPSDRFSAERTGGSVSTLTIQRTQQEDSAVYLCASSFLGRSNQPQHFGDGTRLSIL.

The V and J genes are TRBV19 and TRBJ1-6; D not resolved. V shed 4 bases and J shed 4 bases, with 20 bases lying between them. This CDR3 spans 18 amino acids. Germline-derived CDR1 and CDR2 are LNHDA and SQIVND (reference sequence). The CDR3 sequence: CASSTEGAARIYNSPLHF. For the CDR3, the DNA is TGTGCCAGTAGTACAGAGGGAGCAGCTAGAATTTATAATTCACCCCTCCACTTT.

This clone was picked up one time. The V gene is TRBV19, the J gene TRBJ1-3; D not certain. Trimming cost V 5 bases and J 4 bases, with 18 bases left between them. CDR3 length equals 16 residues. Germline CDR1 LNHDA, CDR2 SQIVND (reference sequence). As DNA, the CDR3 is TGTGCCAGTAGTTCCGGCCACACAGCAGCAGGAAACACCATATATTTT. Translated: CASSSGHTAAGNTIYF.

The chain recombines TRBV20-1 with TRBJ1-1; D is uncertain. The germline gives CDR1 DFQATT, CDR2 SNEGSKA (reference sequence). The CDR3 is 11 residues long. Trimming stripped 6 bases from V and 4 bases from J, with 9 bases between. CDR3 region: CSAVRTTEAFF. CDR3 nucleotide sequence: TGCAGTGCGGTCAGGACCACTGAAGCTTTCTTT.

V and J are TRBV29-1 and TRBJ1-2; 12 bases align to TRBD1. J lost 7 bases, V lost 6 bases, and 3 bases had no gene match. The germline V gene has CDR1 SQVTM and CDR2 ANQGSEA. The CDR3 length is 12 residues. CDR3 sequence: CSVGTGGPGYTF. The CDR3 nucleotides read TGCAGCGTCGGGACAGGGGGCCCTGGCTACACCTTC.

The CDR3 bases are TGTGCCAGCAGCCAAGATCAGGTTCGGACAGGAATCCTGTACTACGAGCAGTACTTC. Translation: CASSQDQVRTGILYYEQYF. The rearrangement joins TRBV5-4 to TRBJ2-7; 7 bases are shared with TRBD1. This CDR3 region has 19 residues. CDR1 and CDR2 from the germline V gene are SGHNT and YYREEE (reference sequence). J lost 3 bases, V lost 4 bases, and 22 bases had no gene match.

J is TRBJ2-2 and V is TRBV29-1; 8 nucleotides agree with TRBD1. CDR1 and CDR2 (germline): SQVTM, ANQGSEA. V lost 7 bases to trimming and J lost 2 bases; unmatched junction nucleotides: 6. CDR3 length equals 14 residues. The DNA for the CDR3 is TGCAGCGGGGGACAGGACGCAAACACCGGGGAGCTGTTTTTT. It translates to CSGGQDANTGELFF.

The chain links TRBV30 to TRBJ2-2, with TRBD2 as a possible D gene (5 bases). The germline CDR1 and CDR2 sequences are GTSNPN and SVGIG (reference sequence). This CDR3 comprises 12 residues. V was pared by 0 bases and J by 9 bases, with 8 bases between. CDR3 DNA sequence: TGTGCCTGGAGTGTCACTAGACGGGAGCTGTTTTTT. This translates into CAWSVTRRELFF.

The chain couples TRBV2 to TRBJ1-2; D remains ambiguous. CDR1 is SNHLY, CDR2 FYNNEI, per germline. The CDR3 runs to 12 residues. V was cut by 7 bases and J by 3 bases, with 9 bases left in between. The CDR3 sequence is CASNHGYYGYTF. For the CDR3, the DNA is TGTGCCAGCAATCACGGATACTATGGCTACACCTTC.